This T cell receptor (beta chain) was found in a study of T cell responses to AZD1222 COVID-19 vaccine. Note on this clone: Its antigen is as yet unknown.

Findings of the study overall: Clonal diversity was possibly underestimated, and white British individuals and females predominated among donors.

Germline V lookup: CDR1 SGHDT, CDR2 YYEEEE. Trimming left V 4 bases short and J 2 bases short, with 28 bases between. This CDR3 has 19 amino acids. Method: immunoSEQ multiplex PCR; TCRdb's copy keeps in-frame clones and lacks some. The sample yields 150,000 to 180,000 clones, 85% to 90% seen once. This sequence was found in an adult in good health. Sequences were derived from peripheral blood, sampled on day 0 of MenACWY control vaccination. This chain connects TRBV5-6 to TRBJ2-7, with a weak D call TRBD1 (6 bases). In nucleotides, the CDR3 is TGTGCCAGCAGCCTCCGTGGGGAAGGACAGTTAAAGCTAGCCTACGAGCAGTACGTC. It yields the protein CASSLRGEGQLKLAYEQYV.